Listed below are T cell receptor beta chains from one sample, sequenced in a study of cytomegalovirus exposure and HLA in healthy donors. Sequencing was performed with immunoSEQ multiplex PCR; in TCRdb, only in-frame clones are kept and a portion is missing. The sample has around 98,000 clones; roughly three quarters are singletons. Sequencing was done on a sample of PBMCs. The receptors shown here come from a man aged 35 to 55 in good health and CMV-seronegative. Each CDR3 is given with its conserved first and last residue. The order of the fields is V gene, D gene, clone size, J gene, CDR3 protein, CDR3 DNA. D genes are given only for firm matches. Clone size is not always given. Where it is, it says once, few, many or a class for expanded clones.

TRBV9	TRBD1	-	TRBJ2-5	CASSGGGQGGETQYF	TGTGCCAGCAGCGGGGGAGGACAGGGAGGAGAGACCCAGTACTTC
TRBV10-3	-	-	TRBJ2-7	CAISERQGEQYF	TGTGCCATCAGTGAGCGGCAGGGCGAGCAGTACTTC
TRBV27	-	-	TRBJ1-6	CASSPLSYNSPLHF	TGTGCCAGCAGTCCCCTTTCCTATAATTCACCCCTCCACTTT
TRBV27	TRBD2	-	TRBJ2-1	CASSLSGTSGGDEQFF	TGTGCCAGCAGCCTCAGCGGGACTAGCGGGGGTGATGAGCAGTTCTTC
TRBV5-1	-	-	TRBJ1-1	CASSLGSLSPEAFF	TGCGCCAGCAGCTTGGGTTCGTTGAGTCCTGAAGCTTTCTTT
TRBV7-9	TRBD2	-	TRBJ2-7	CSSSHIGRLSGLDEQYF	TGTTCCAGCAGCCACATCGGGCGGCTCAGCGGACTAGACGAGCAGTACTTC
TRBV15	-	-	TRBJ1-5	CATSTSRGQPQHF	TGTGCCACCAGCACTTCCAGGGGCCAGCCCCAGCATTTT
TRBV9	-	once	TRBJ1-2	CASSVGSSNYGYTF	TGTGCCAGCAGCGTAGGTTCATCTAACTATGGCTACACCTTC
TRBV6-5	-	once	TRBJ2-1	CASRDFSYNEQFF	TGTGCCAGCAGGGACTTTTCCTACAATGAGCAGTTCTTC
TRBV5-1	-	-	TRBJ1-3	CASSPGGLPSSGNTIYF	TGCGCCAGCAGCCCTGGGGGGTTGCCCAGCTCTGGAAACACCATATATTTT
TRBV7-7	TRBD1	few	TRBJ2-2	CASRGTGNTGELFF	TGTGCCAGCAGAGGGACAGGGAACACCGGGGAGCTGTTTTTT
TRBV5-5	TRBD1	-	TRBJ2-5	CASSHSTGLETQYF	TGTGCCAGCAGCCACTCGACAGGGTTGGAGACCCAGTACTTC
TRBV25-1	TRBD1	-	TRBJ1-1	CASDDRGGTEAFF	TGTGCCAGCGATGACAGGGGTGGTACTGAAGCTTTCTTT
TRBV5-8	-	-	TRBJ1-3	CASSLEGGSGNTIYF	TGTGCCAGCAGCTTGGAAGGGGGTTCGGGAAACACCATATATTTT
TRBV5-1	-	-	TRBJ1-6	CASREGSSYNSPLHF	TGCGCCAGCAGGGAGGGGAGCTCCTATAATTCACCCCTCCACTTT